The following is a T cell receptor (beta chain) sequence with its context. The antigen remains unidentified. The identical CDR3 is also encoded by other nucleotide sequences in the sample. Clones were sequenced by immunoSEQ multiplex PCR, and TCRdb holds only the in-frame ones, with some missing. The data contain approximately 2,000,000 clones, just under 95% of them singletons. Trimming left V 5 bases short and J 6 bases short, with 8 bases between. This CDR3 contains 12 residues. From germline, CDR1 is SGHTA and CDR2 FQGNSA. The data belong to a study of shared clonotypes between healthy human individuals. Study-level points and caveats: Non-shared clonotypes displayed generation probabilities falling below those of clonotypes present in all four donors. Naive subsets, compared against memory subsets, generally had larger estimated richness values.

The TCR comes from a man in his late teens or twenties in good health. Some clones in this sample may be carry-over from other donors' samples. Material for sequencing was naive CD4+ T cells from PBMCs. Specified subset: CD45RA+ positively selected. The chain is built from TRBV7-2 and TRBJ1-5; D remains unclear. The CDR3, as DNA: TGTGCCAGCAGCCTCAATGGTCAGCCCCAGCATTTT. Translated: CASSLNGQPQHF.